This is a list of T cell receptor beta chains from one sample in a study of T cells expressing NK-cell markers. TCRdb re-analyzed the 5' RACE reads; it lists each CDR3 protein once, without DNA. The sample holds 150,000 to 180,000 distinct CDR3 sequences. The sample consisted of blood T cells: a sorted CD56 or NKG2C T cell subset, CD4+ or CD8+ T cells, or bulk PBMC T cells (not recorded which). The source of these receptors is a woman between 50 and 59 years old in good health. CDR3s include the opening cysteine and the closing phenylalanine or tryptophan.

length | J | V | CDR3
15 | TRBJ2-2 | TRBV19 | CASRPGQGYTGELFF
14 | TRBJ1-5 | TRBV19 | CASSRDREDQPQHF
21 | TRBJ2-1 | TRBV5-5 | CASSLSGPWTSGISSYNEQFF
12 | TRBJ1-2 | TRBV7-9 | CASSLAPDGYTF
14 | TRBJ1-1 | TRBV3-1 | CASSQAEQDPEAFF
15 | TRBJ2-2 | TRBV5-1 | CASSLAGPNTGELFF
15 | TRBJ2-7 | TRBV4-1 | CASSQGQGASYEQYF
13 | TRBJ2-1 | TRBV27 | CASSPAGWNEQFF
13 | TRBJ1-2 | TRBV12-3/TRBV12-4 | CASSHRRLDGYTF
17 | TRBJ2-5 | TRBV7-9 | CASSLSLSGIVGETQYF
12 | TRBJ2-6 | TRBV29-1 | CSVIWMGNVLTF
12 | TRBJ1-2 | TRBV6-2/TRBV6-3 | CAKTRTAYGYTF
15 | TRBJ2-1 | TRBV2 | CASSEGPGFENEQFF
14 | TRBJ2-1 | TRBV2 | CAGTGTTDYNEQFF
14 | TRBJ2-7 | TRBV4-1 | CASSHRDTSDEQYF
13 | TRBJ1-1 | TRBV29-1 | CSVRGEYETEAFF
13 | TRBJ2-3 | TRBV3-1 | CASSLGNTDTQYF
18 | TRBJ2-3 | TRBV11-2 | CASRGVGSGTGGTDTQYF
16 | TRBJ2-1 | TRBV15 | CATSRASGGSYNEQFF
13 | TRBJ2-1 | TRBV7-9 | CASSLVGGNEQFF
15 | TRBJ2-1 | TRBV7-9 | CASSPRGENPNEQFF
14 | TRBJ1-1 | TRBV12-3/TRBV12-4 | CASTSQGPNTEAFF
12 | TRBJ2-7 | TRBV20-1 | CSASQDTYEQYF
14 | TRBJ2-3 | TRBV29-1 | CSGIGLAGTDTQYF
14 | TRBJ2-2 | TRBV24-1 | CATRETGNTGELFF
18 | TRBJ1-2 | TRBV28 | CASSLLTALGQGVSGYTF
13 | TRBJ2-7 | TRBV29-1 | CSASGTGPYEQYF
14 | TRBJ2-1 | TRBV14 | CASSQGQGHNEQFF
16 | TRBJ2-1 | TRBV9 | CASSAQGPNSYNEQFF
14 | TRBJ2-7 | TRBV29-1 | CSVEGLAPTGEQYF
14 | TRBJ1-4 | TRBV6-5 | CASSDRDLNEKLFF
16 | TRBJ1-5 | TRBV15 | CATSPRTGLRNQPQHF
16 | TRBJ2-3 | TRBV11-2 | CASSTPEGFSRDTQYF
16 | TRBJ2-2 | TRBV7-9 | CASSPSSGADTGELFF
14 | TRBJ2-1 | TRBV24-1 | CATSDFVRANEQFF
14 | TRBJ1-1 | TRBV12-3/TRBV12-4 | CASRPRGPDTEAFF
16 | TRBJ2-7 | TRBV10-3 | CAISESKGIGSYEQYF
13 | TRBJ2-5 | TRBV7-9 | CASSSVLDGTQYF
15 | TRBJ2-5 | TRBV7-9 | CASSPPTVDRETQYF
15 | TRBJ2-3 | TRBV12-3/TRBV12-4 | CASSPSGGQGDTQYF
15 | TRBJ2-4 | TRBV20-1 | CSARDGMRESYIQYF
13 | TRBJ2-2 | TRBV27 | CASSLGITGELFF
14 | TRBJ2-1 | TRBV27 | CASSRVPAINEQFF
15 | TRBJ2-5 | TRBV30 | CAWSVEGASQETQYF
14 | TRBJ2-3 | TRBV10-1 | CASSESTDAHTQYF
14 | TRBJ2-2 | TRBV13 | CASSPDRGPGELFF
15 | TRBJ2-1 | TRBV7-9 | CASSLGQGAVNEQFF
13 | TRBJ2-1 | TRBV2 | CASSSSRYNEQFF
13 | TRBJ2-1 | TRBV19 | CASSIGLNNEQFF
14 | TRBJ2-1 | TRBV7-9 | CASSSVDNYNEQFF
13 | TRBJ2-1 | TRBV19 | CASTGGAVNEQFF
13 | TRBJ1-1 | TRBV30 | CAFFGQGYTEAFF
14 | TRBJ2-3 | TRBV7-8 | CASSSGGLGDTQYF
13 | TRBJ2-5 | TRBV29-1 | CSLRLGARETQYF
16 | TRBJ2-2 | TRBV2 | CASSESLALNTGELFF
17 | TRBJ2-5 | TRBV7-9 | CASSLAQTSGRQETQYF
17 | TRBJ2-1 | TRBV20-1 | CSAREGGWTGEIDEQFF
12 | TRBJ2-1 | TRBV12-3/TRBV12-4 | CASSLDAGGQFF
14 | TRBJ2-1 | TRBV4-1 | CASRSGMGDNEQFF